The clone carrying this T cell receptor (beta chain) came up many times. Its specificity is unknown. The healthy controls volunteered at a blood bank in Maryland, USA. For the sorted libraries, 950,000 to 1,000,000 CD4+ or CD8+ T cells were used. The sample comes from a study of neurological immune-mediated disorders. Findings of the study overall: No CDR3 amino acid sequences were shared by expanded clones across subjects, suggesting private repertoires in all groups.

Each TCR transcript was tagged with a 10-nucleotide random UMI during 5'RACE. One entry per CDR3 protein results from TCRdb running MiXCR on the 5' RACE reads. The sample yields about 38,000 distinct CDR3 sequences, 6.5% to 7.5% seen once. The CDR3 is 12 amino acids. The germline V gene encodes CDR1 DFQATT and CDR2 SNEGSKA (reference sequence). Material for sequencing was CD4+ T cells from blood. The chain links TRBV20-1 to TRBJ2-7, with D perhaps matching TRBD1 (6 bases). The receptor's source is a man between 45 and 60 years old in good health. The CDR3 bases are TGCAGCCGGAACAGGGTAGACTACGAGCAGTACTTC. This codes for CSRNRVDYEQYF.